Below are 27 T cell receptor beta chains sequenced from a single sample in a study of cytomegalovirus exposure and HLA in healthy donors. Primers: 60 Vbeta forward and 13 Jbeta reverse. Sequencing was performed with immunoSEQ multiplex PCR; in TCRdb, only in-frame clones are kept and a portion is missing. The sample includes 120,000 to 150,000 clones, around a tenth of them seen just once. What was sequenced was PBMCs. Every receptor here comes from a male donor in good health and CMV-seronegative.

This chain uses TRBV7-9 with TRBJ2-7; 7 bases fit TRBD1. The CDR3 extends over 12 amino acids. Germline lookup yields CDR1 SEHNR and CDR2 FQNEAQ (reference sequence). J was trimmed by 6 bases and V by 5 bases; bases with no gene match: 4. The CDR3 is CASSPGTAEQYF. For the CDR3, the DNA is TGTGCCAGCAGCCCCGGGACAGCCGAGCAGTACTTC.

This clone came up a few times. The chain has TRBV28 and TRBJ2-1, with D perhaps TRBD2 (6 bases). The length of the CDR3 is 15 residues. Trimming removed 2 bases at V and 6 bases at J, with 14 bases between. Germline V lookup: CDR1 MDHEN, CDR2 SYDVKM. Written as DNA, the CDR3 is TGTGCCAGCAGTTTAGAAGGGAGGCCCGGCAATGAGCAGTTCTTC. Its protein is CASSLEGRPGNEQFF. The variable domain in full, with the rest retrieved from reference TRBV28 and TRBJ2-1, is DVKVTQSSRYLVKRTGEKVFLECVQDMDHENMFWYRQDPGLGLRLIYFSYDVKMKEKGDIPEGYSVSREKKERFSLILESASTNQTSMYLCASSLEGRPGNEQFFGPGTRLTVL.

This rearrangement joins TRBV18 to TRBJ2-5; D gene uncertain. This CDR3 region has 14 residues. Germline V lookup: CDR1 KGHSH, CDR2 LQKENI. Trimming stripped 1 base from V and 3 bases from J, with 9 bases between. CDR3 in DNA: TGTGCCAGCTCACCACTAAGAGCCGAAGAGACCCAGTACTTC. Its translation is CASSPLRAEETQYF.

The chain joins TRBV27 to TRBJ1-1, with 9 bases lining up with TRBD1. The germline CDR1 and CDR2 sequences are MNHEY and SMNVEV (reference sequence). CDR3 size: 16 residues. Trimming at V came to 2 bases and at J to 6 bases, leaving 10 bases not matched to a gene. The CDR3 loop is CASSLMTGTGPPEAFF. CDR3 nucleotide sequence: TGTGCCAGCAGTTTAATGACCGGGACAGGGCCGCCTGAAGCTTTCTTT.

This clone has a handful of counts. The chain recombines TRBV9 with TRBJ2-3; 9 nucleotides match TRBD2. In germline, CDR1 is SGDLS, CDR2 YYNGEE. This CDR3 contains 18 residues. Trimming cost V 0 bases and J 5 bases; bases outside gene matches: 13. This CDR3 reads CASSVEPSERGAKDTQYF. The CDR3 coding sequence is TGTGCCAGCAGCGTAGAGCCCTCGGAGCGGGGGGCCAAAGATACGCAGTATTTT. The variable domain in full, with the rest retrieved from reference TRBV9 and TRBJ2-3, is DSGVTQTPKHLITATGQRVTLRCSPRSGDLSVYWYQQSLDQGLQFLIQYYNGEERAKGNILERFSAQQFPDLHSELNLSSLELGDSALYFCASSVEPSERGAKDTQYFGPGTRLTVL.

This clone was detected a few times. The V call is TRBV27, the J call TRBJ1-3; D unresolved. V was cut by 3 bases and J by 4 bases, with 7 bases left in between. The germline gives CDR1 MNHEY, CDR2 SMNVEV (reference sequence). The CDR3 contains 13 residues. The CDR3 region is CASSFAPGNTIYF. In DNA, the CDR3 is TGTGCCAGCAGTTTCGCGCCGGGAAACACCATATATTTT.

This clone was seen more than once but under ten times. The chain couples TRBV30 to TRBJ1-3; 9 positions agree with TRBD1. The CDR3 spans 14 residues. V shed 4 bases, J shed 0 bases, and the junction held 1 base outside the gene matches. Germline lookup yields CDR1 GTSNPN and CDR2 SVGIG (reference sequence). The CDR3 coding sequence is TGTGCCTGGAAGGACAGGGGCTCTGGAAACACCATATATTTT. Translation: CAWKDRGSGNTIYF.

This clone appeared a few times. V gene TRBV7-2 combines with J gene TRBJ1-1; D might be TRBD1 (6 bases). The germline V gene has CDR1 SGHTA and CDR2 FQGNSA. The CDR3 length is 13 residues. Trimming took 7 bases from V and 3 from J, leaving 12 bases between them. CDR3 DNA: TGTGCCAGCACGCGGGGGGGGCACACTGAAGCTTTCTTT. Encoded protein: CASTRGGHTEAFF.

This clone was found a few times. The gene calls are TRBV4-3 and TRBJ2-1; TRBD1 matches at 7 bases. V trimming: 3 bases; J trimming: 5 bases; junction bases outside the gene matches: 7. Germline lookup yields CDR1 LGHNA and CDR2 YSLEER. This CDR3 comprises 15 residues. The CDR3, as DNA: TGCGCCAGCAGCCAGTGGGACAGAGAGAACAATGAGCAGTTCTTC. It yields the protein CASSQWDRENNEQFF.

This clone appeared a few times. The chain combines TRBV5-4 with TRBJ1-2; 11 bases map to TRBD1. V shed 4 bases, J shed 8 bases, and the junction held 4 bases outside the gene matches. The CDR3 runs 13 residues. Germline V gives CDR1 SGHNT, CDR2 YYREEE (reference sequence). The CDR3 sequence is CASSPGTGGGYTF. The CDR3 nucleotides read TGTGCCAGCAGCCCCGGGACAGGGGGAGGCTACACCTTC.

The chain carries TRBV6-4 and TRBJ1-1; perhaps TRBD1 as D (6 bases). V lost 0 bases, J lost 10 bases, and 9 bases lay in between. The CDR3 consists of 12 residues. Germline CDR1 MRHNA, CDR2 SNTAGT. The CDR3 spells CASSDSWGLAFF. The CDR3 coding sequence is TGTGCCAGCAGTGACTCGTGGGGGCTAGCTTTCTTT.

The rearrangement joins TRBV9 to TRBJ2-7, with a weak D call TRBD1 (6 bases). Germline V gives CDR1 SGDLS, CDR2 YYNGEE. Trimming removed 0 bases at V and 7 bases at J, with 17 bases between. CDR3 length equals 15 residues. The CDR3 DNA follows: TGTGCCAGCAGCGTAGGGCCAGGGGCGAACGAAGAGCAGTACTTC. Its protein product is CASSVGPGANEEQYF.

There are a few counts of this clone. Relative to the germline gene, one junction end is altered; a read error may explain this. The rearrangement links TRBV5-6 to TRBJ2-5; D is ambiguous. This CDR3 contains 16 residues. Germline CDR1 SGHDT, CDR2 YYEEEE. CDR3 DNA sequence: TGTGCCAGCAGCTTGGGAGTAGCTCCGACCCAAAAGACCCAGTACTTC. It is translated as CASSLGVAPTQKTQYF.

The chain carries TRBV23-1 and TRBJ2-2; TRBD1 matches at 9 bases. TRBV23-1 is an open reading frame, and its role is uncertain. The CDR3 covers 19 residues. V gave up 0 bases and J gave up 8 bases; unmatched junction bases: 16. The CDR3 DNA is TGCGCCAGCAGTCAATCGGGGGTTCCGGGACAGGGTTCAGGTGGGGAGCTGTTTTTT. Residues: CASSQSGVPGQGSGGELFF.

The CDR3 nucleotides read TGTGCCAGCAGCCCAACAGGGGGCTCTGGAAACACCATATATTTT. Amino acid sequence: CASSPTGGSGNTIYF. V is TRBV9 and J is TRBJ1-3, with 8 bases matching TRBD1. This CDR3 spans 15 amino acids. Losses at the gene ends were 4 bases for V and 0 bases for J; bases not matched to a gene: 3. Germline CDR1 reads SGDLS; CDR2 reads YYNGEE.

In this sample, this clone turned up a few times. The V call is TRBV4-2, the J call TRBJ1-6; no clear D gene. CDR3 length equals 15 residues. The ends were cut back, 0 bases at V and 5 bases at J, with 8 bases in the middle. Looked up from germline, CDR1 is LGHNA and CDR2 is YNFKEQ. In nucleotides, the CDR3 is TGTGCCAGCAGCCAAGACAATACAGATAATTCACCCCTCCACTTT. Encoded protein: CASSQDNTDNSPLHF.

The chain links TRBV7-2 to TRBJ2-7; D not certain. The germline V gene has CDR1 SGHTA and CDR2 FQGNSA. The CDR3 has 17 amino acids. V was clipped by 1 base and J by 5 bases, with 21 bases between them. For the CDR3, the DNA is TGTGCCAGCAGCTTAGTTGGGCCCTCCCCAACCCCTCACGAGCAGTACTTC. Translation gives CASSLVGPSPTPHEQYF.

This clone was seen a few times. The chain has TRBV10-3 and TRBJ1-3; D may be TRBD1 (6 bases). This CDR3 region has 12 residues. V lost 11 bases and J 4 bases, leaving 12 bases between the germline ends. CDR1 and CDR2 (germline): ENHRY, SYGVKD. This CDR3 is CAGQGKGNTIYF. In DNA, the CDR3 is TGTGCCGGGCAGGGGAAAGGAAACACCATATATTTT.

V usage is TRBV5-1 and J usage is TRBJ1-1; D uncertain. Germline V lookup: CDR1 SGHRS, CDR2 YFSETQ. The CDR3 has 11 residues. Trimming left V 7 bases short and J 6 bases short, with 10 bases between. In DNA, the CDR3 is TGCGCCAGCTTAGGAGGCGCTGAAGCTTTCTTT. Protein sequence: CASLGGAEAFF.

Only a few counts were recorded for this clone. The rearrangement uses TRBV6-1 and TRBJ2-7, with D tentatively TRBD1 (6 bases). This CDR3 contains 14 residues. Germline CDR1 reads MNHNS; CDR2 reads SASEGT. The ends were cut back, 7 bases at V and 0 bases at J, with 13 bases in the middle. CDR3 in amino acids: CASNHGTPSYEQYF. The CDR3 DNA reads TGTGCCAGCAACCACGGGACACCCTCCTACGAGCAGTACTTC.

Only a few counts were recorded for this clone. The chain carries TRBV4-3 and TRBJ2-1; TRBD2 might be the D (6 bases). Trimming took off 0 bases at V and 3 bases at J, with 15 bases between the two ends. This CDR3 region has 17 residues. In germline, CDR1 is LGHNA, CDR2 YSLEER. The chain's CDR3 is CASSQEAVGGGYNEQFF. In DNA form, the CDR3 reads TGCGCCAGCAGCCAAGAGGCCGTCGGGGGAGGCTACAATGAGCAGTTCTTC.

The V call is TRBV6-5, the J call TRBJ2-3, with 10 nucleotides matching TRBD2. V was pared by 0 bases and J by 5 bases, with 5 bases of the junction left unmatched. CDR1 is MNHEY and CDR2 is SVGAGI in the germline V gene. CDR3 length: 16 residues. The CDR3 reads CASSYSSGGPGDTQYF. CDR3 bases: TGTGCCAGCAGTTACTCTAGCGGGGGGCCGGGAGATACGCAGTATTTT.

The rearrangement uses TRBV5-4 and TRBJ2-5; 7 nucleotides line up with TRBD2. Germline values: CDR1 SGHNT, CDR2 YYREEE (reference sequence). The CDR3 spans 14 residues. This chain's CDR3 is CACWASGGVETQYF. CDR3 coding DNA: TGTGCTTGTTGGGCTAGCGGTGGGGTAGAGACCCAGTACTTC.

This clone was detected only a few times. This sequence joins TRBV7-2 and TRBJ2-5, with 9 bases fitting TRBD2. Trimming cost V 4 bases and J 5 bases; bases outside gene matches: 11. The CDR3 is made up of 16 amino acids. CDR1 SGHTA and CDR2 FQGNSA come from the germline V gene. CDR3: CASSSRVLAGRETQYF. The CDR3 DNA sequence: TGTGCCAGCAGCTCCCGGGTGCTAGCGGGACGGGAGACCCAGTACTTC.

This rearrangement joins TRBV7-2 to TRBJ2-5; 7 positions match TRBD1. The J call may be faulty, since TRBJ2-7 better matches the DNA end. The CDR3 has 13 amino acids. Germline CDR1 SGHTA, CDR2 FQGNSA. CDR3 sequence (DNA): TGTGCCAGCAGCCAGGGACAGCCGTACGAGCAGTACTTC. This codes for CASSQGQPYEQYF.

This clone was counted a few times. The chain combines TRBV5-1 with TRBJ1-4; 7 nucleotides line up with TRBD1. Looked up from germline, CDR1 is SGHRS and CDR2 is YFSETQ. Unmatched junction bases numbered 7, after V lost 7 bases and J lost 4 bases. This CDR3 is built from 14 residues. The CDR3 here is CASRGGTVNEKLFF. The CDR3 DNA sequence: TGCGCCAGCCGCGGAGGGACAGTTAATGAAAAACTGTTTTTT.

This clone appeared a few times. The gene calls are TRBV7-2 and TRBJ1-2; TRBD1 matches 7 bases. CDR1 SGHTA and CDR2 FQGNSA come from the germline V gene. Trimming removed 2 bases from V and 9 bases from J; junction bases left unmatched: 18. The length of the CDR3 is 17 residues. CDR3 loop: CASSLNSGTASLRSYTF. The CDR3 nucleotides are TGTGCCAGCAGCTTAAATTCCGGGACAGCGTCCCTCAGGAGCTACACCTTC.